Following are 17 T cell receptor beta chains from one sample sequenced in a study of T cell repertoires in cytomegalovirus infection. TCRdb used MiXCR to reprocess the reads, holding one entry per CDR3 protein. The table shows about 680,000 distinct CDR3 sequences, with approximately 25% occurring only once. The sequencing sample was made of CD8+ T cells from PBMCs. The receptors were sampled from a human donor in good health (CMV status not recorded). Some clones in this sample may be carry-over from other donors' samples.

V is TRBV28 and J is TRBJ2-7; the D gene is possibly TRBD2 (6 bases). V was shortened by 5 bases and J by 4 bases, with 12 bases between the two germline ends. Germline values: CDR1 MDHEN, CDR2 SYDVKM. This CDR3 has 13 amino acids. In DNA form, the CDR3 reads TGTGCCAGCAGTGTGACTAGAAGGTACGAGCAGTACGTC. Translating it yields CASSVTRRYEQYV.

The J gene is TRBJ2-7, the V gene TRBV5-1, with no clear D. CDR3 size: 17 residues. CDR1 and CDR2 from the germline V gene are SGHRS and YFSETQ. The ends were cut back, 1 base at V and 3 bases at J, with 20 bases in the middle. In DNA form, the CDR3 reads TGCGCCAGCAGCTTGACCTACACGGAACCCCAGCTCTACGAGCAGTACTTC. Its translation is CASSLTYTEPQLYEQYF.

Note on this clonotype: With a much larger clone just one base away, this may be a read error. The V call is TRBV7-2, the J call TRBJ2-7; possibly TRBD2 for D (6 bases). The V gene's germline CDR1 is SGHTA and CDR2 FQGNSA. The CDR3 loop spans 15 amino acids. CDR3 region: CANSLLAGPYYEQYV. The DNA for the CDR3 is TGTGCCAACAGCTTACTCGCGGGACCCTACTACGAGCAGTACGTC.

The DNA for the CDR3 is TGTGCCAGCAGCCAAGGCGGGGAAAGACTCTATGGCTACACCTTC. Its translation is CASSQGGERLYGYTF. The genes are TRBV7-9 and TRBJ1-2; D not certain. The CDR3 extends over 15 amino acids. V was pared by 5 bases and J by 4 bases, with 17 bases between. CDR1 and CDR2 from the germline V gene are SEHNR and FQNEAQ (reference sequence).

This clonotype came up a few times. The V call is TRBV5-4, the J call TRBJ1-6; 7 bases are a match to TRBD1. The CDR3 is 15 residues long. With V trimmed by 0 bases and J by 9 bases, 6 bases remained unmatched. Germline V gives CDR1 SGHNT, CDR2 YYREEE (reference sequence). In DNA, the CDR3 is TGTGCCAGCAGCTTGGGTTGGCAGGGGGGTTCACCCCTCCACTTT. Protein: CASSLGWQGGSPLHF. Combining the CDR3 with reference TRBV5-4 and TRBJ1-6 gives the whole variable domain ETGVTQSPTHLIKTRGQQVTLRCSSQSGHNTVSWYQQALGQGPQFIFQYYREEENGRGNFPPRFSGLQFPNYSSELNVNALELDDSALYLCASSLGWQGGSPLHFGNGTRLTVT.

This clonotype has more than one count but fewer than ten. The chain combines TRBV2 with TRBJ2-3; the D gene is possibly TRBD1 (8 bases). Germline V CDR1 and CDR2: SNHLY, FYNNEI. The ends were cut back, 11 bases at V and 3 bases at J, with 18 bases in the middle. This CDR3 comprises 14 residues. The CDR3 bases are TGTGCCGTCAATGTACAGGGGGGGACAGATACGCAGTATTTT. This translates into CAVNVQGGTDTQYF. Filled out from reference TRBV2 and TRBJ2-3, the complete variable domain reads EPEVTQTPSHQVTQMGQEVILRCVPISNHLYFYWYRQILGQKVEFLVSFYNNEISEKSEIFDDQFSVERPDGSNFTLKIRSTKLEDSAMYFCAVNVQGGTDTQYFGPGTRLTVL.

Remarks on this clonotype: A much larger clonotype is one base distant, so this may be a read error. The chain carries TRBV7-3 and TRBJ2-1; D is unclear. Trimming cost V 1 base and J 2 bases, with 12 bases left between them. The CDR3 covers 16 residues. CDR1 is SGHTA and CDR2 is FQGTGA in the germline V gene. CDR3 in DNA: TGTGCCAGCAGCTTAAATGTCGCTCGTACCTACAATGAGCAGTTCTTC. It encodes CASSLNVARTYNEQFF.

This clonotype has more than one count but fewer than ten. The gene calls are TRBV19 and TRBJ1-1; no clear D. Germline V gene data show CDR1 as LNHDA and CDR2 as SQIVND (reference sequence). CDR3 size: 14 residues. V gave up 3 bases and J gave up 0 bases, with 8 bases separating them. The CDR3 protein is CASSIQILNTEAFF. In DNA, the CDR3 is TGTGCCAGTAGTATCCAGATATTGAACACTGAAGCTTTCTTT.

The genes are TRBV5-8 and TRBJ2-7, with D possibly being TRBD2 (5 bases). This CDR3 is 14 amino acids long. Trimming removed 0 bases from V and 0 bases from J, with 7 bases in between. From germline, CDR1 is SGHTS and CDR2 YDEGEE. CDR3 region: CASSLVGISYEQYV. DNA of the CDR3: TGTGCCAGCAGCTTGGTCGGGATCTCCTACGAGCAGTACGTC.

V and J are TRBV10-3 and TRBJ2-1; 10 bases match TRBD2. Germline lookup yields CDR1 ENHRY and CDR2 SYGVKD. The CDR3 loop spans 15 amino acids. J was trimmed by 3 bases and V by 2 bases; bases with no gene match: 1. The CDR3 DNA sequence: TGTGCCATCAGTGAGGGACTAGCGGACTACAATGAGCAGTTCTTC. It yields the protein CAISEGLADYNEQFF.

This clonotype appeared a few times. The chain has TRBV6-8 and TRBJ1-1; 8 bases are shared with TRBD1. The length of the CDR3 is 14 residues. In germline, CDR1 is MNHGY, CDR2 SAAAGT. V gave up 6 bases and J gave up 5 bases; unmatched junction bases: 8. The CDR3 loop reads CASRPTGEGTEAFF. CDR3 in DNA: TGTGCCAGCAGACCGACAGGGGAGGGGACTGAAGCTTTCTTT.

This clonotype was observed a handful of times. Since a much larger clone is just one base distant, this may be a read error. The gene calls are TRBV6-2 or TRBV6-3 and TRBJ1-1; D is perhaps TRBD1 (6 bases). Trimming took 2 bases from V and 6 from J, leaving 7 bases between them. The CDR3 spans 12 residues. CDR1 is MNHEY and CDR2 is SVGEGT in the germline V gene. In DNA, the CDR3 is TGTGCCAGCAGTTACGGGGGGCCTGAAGCTTTCTTT. This gives the protein CASSYGGPEAFF.

This clonotype has only a few counts. The J gene is TRBJ2-2, the V gene TRBV27, with D possibly TRBD2 on 7 matching bases. The germline V and J ends were trimmed by 2 bases and 6 bases, with 13 bases remaining between them. The V gene's germline CDR1 is MNHEY and CDR2 SMNVEV (reference sequence). The CDR3 spans 15 residues. The CDR3 DNA reads TGTGCCAGCAGTTTAGCGGGGGCCGGGGCCGGGGAGCTGTTTTTT. This translates into CASSLAGAGAGELFF.

The chain recombines TRBV28 with TRBJ2-7, with D perhaps TRBD2 (7 bases). CDR3 length: 15 residues. Germline CDR1 reads MDHEN; CDR2 reads SYDVKM. V shed 6 bases and J shed 0 bases, with 15 bases lying between them. CDR3 loop: CASSYGGLGSYEQYV. The CDR3 DNA reads TGTGCCAGCAGCTACGGGGGGCTGGGCTCCTACGAGCAGTACGTC.

CDR3 region: CASGPALQETQYF. In DNA, the CDR3 is TGTGCCAGCGGGCCAGCCCTACAAGAGACCCAGTACTTC. The chain is built from TRBV7-6 and TRBJ2-5; D is uncertain. Germline V gives CDR1 SGHVS, CDR2 FNYEAQ. The CDR3 length is 13 residues. Trimming removed 8 bases at V and 2 bases at J, with 12 bases between.

The chain uses TRBV6-1 and TRBJ2-7; weak D call: TRBD2 (5 bases). The V gene lost 11 bases and the J gene lost 3 bases, with 23 bases spanning the gap. Per germline, CDR1 MNHNS and CDR2 SASEGT. This CDR3 is built from 15 residues. The CDR3: CASRGIQPRDYEQYF. CDR3 nucleotide sequence: TGTGCCTCCCGAGGGATCCAACCTAGGGACTACGAGCAGTACTTC.

A remark on this clonotype: At one boundary the junction diverges from the germline segment, which might be a read error. The chain carries TRBV4-1 and TRBJ2-2, with D uncertain. The CDR3 sequence is 14 residues long. Germline V gene lookup returns CDR1 MGHRA and CDR2 YSYEKL. The CDR3 region has the DNA TGCGCCAACAGCCAAGATGATTTGATTGGGGAGCTGTTTTTT. Translating it yields CANSQDDLIGELFF.